The following is a TCR beta chain sequence with its context. The antigen it recognizes is unknown. Base qualities are not provided; no much larger clone lies one nucleotide away. CDR1 and CDR2 were assigned from the germline V gene as LGHNA and YNFKEQ. Cut back by 1 base and 2 bases, the V and J ends lie 6 bases apart. From its cysteine to its phenylalanine, the CDR3 spans 14 amino acids. Solely the CDR3 DNA is kept, with 42 bases framed from the first base. This sample is drawn from a study of blood T cell repertoires in COVID-19 (TCRdb year 2020). A note on the overall study: Samples covering the acute and convalescent phases of COVID-19 were provided by collaborators in the United States, Italy and Spain. The prospective study material was composed of cDNA or gDNA derived from T cells, B-cell-depleted T cells, or PBMCs. Sample metadata almost always included a de-identified subject ID, COVID-19 status, age in years and sex. Samples came from the ongoing ImmuneRACE study (first 160 participants) plus 1,254 subjects from 6 global collaborators. The repertoires were made available in a free public database intended to serve as a resource for research on the immune response to SARS-CoV-2. Where available, HLA class I and class II types were obtained from metadata supplied by the sample provider rather than from assay-based typing. Deeply sampled blood TCRbeta repertoires from subjects exposed to, actively infected with, or recovered from COVID-19 were included in the dataset.

Whole blood was collected in K2EDTA tubes by collaborating institutions according to the institutions' own protocols. For TCRbeta analysis, collaborator samples were shipped as frozen whole blood, as isolated PBMCs, or as DNA extracted from either sample type. The immunoSEQ Assay, a bias-controlled multiplex PCR, was used to amplify TCRbeta CDR3 regions from genomic DNA. Regarding the original processing steps: Nucleated cell counts per sample were estimated from amplification of reference gene primers within the assay. To quantify the absolute abundance of each unique TCRbeta CDR3 rearrangement, sequence reads were collapsed and filtered. For each sample, productive Simpson clonality was calculated as the square root of Simpson's diversity index across productive rearrangements. In TCRdb, the immuneACCESS table is reduced to in-frame sequences with V and J assigned. These tables do not hold every clone; where another copy was compared, an unresolved V gene accounts for under half, and the others remain unexplained. For V, J and clone size, that table is used; D and trimming come from the DNA. The sample contains roughly 81,000 clones, around 91% of them found a single time. The top ten constitute about 12% of the sample.

On the study overall, not on this receptor specifically: Clinical and demographic metadata were provided uncurated, with the amount varying by source and participant.

The specimen was peripheral blood. The chain couples TRBV4-2 to TRBJ1-5; perhaps TRBD1 is the D gene, with 6 bases matching. The TCR comes from a man between 70 and 80 years old with active or convalescent COVID-19. The sequenced DNA is TGTGCCAGCAGCCAAGGGACAGGCAATCAGCCCCAGCATTTT. Its amino acids are CASSQGTGNQPQHF.